This entry is about one T cell receptor beta chain. Its antigen is not known. Germline-derived CDR1 and CDR2 are SNHLY and FYNNEI. The CDR3 totals 16 residues. Unmatched junction bases numbered 12, after V lost 4 bases and J lost 8 bases. This entry comes from a study of T cell repertoires in cytomegalovirus infection. TCRdb fed the reads into MiXCR, producing one record per CDR3 protein. The sample lists roughly 570,000 distinct CDR3 sequences; roughly 42% were seen once. General study findings and limits: What dominated the ex vivo response were HLA-C-restricted CMV-specific TCR beta clonotypes.

The chain employs TRBV2 and TRBJ2-1; 9 nucleotides align to TRBD2. This sequence originates from a human donor in good health (CMV status not recorded). Some clones in this sample may be carry-over from other donors' samples. Sequenced material: cultured PBMCs, taken from culture after CMV antigen stimulation. CDR3 bases: TGTGCCAGCAGTGGGGCTCCGGGACTAGCAGCAGATGAGCAGTTCTTC. As protein: CASSGAPGLAADEQFF.